The clone carrying this T cell receptor (beta chain) showed up just once. From germline, CDR1 is SGHRS and CDR2 YFSETQ. Trimming stripped 2 bases from V and 4 bases from J, with 9 bases between. The CDR3 is 14 amino acids. Authors' analysis steps: Cell counts per sample came from amplifying reference gene primers. Clones were sequenced by immunoSEQ multiplex PCR, and TCRdb holds only the in-frame ones, with some missing. V, J and clone size reflect that table, while D and trimming were determined from the DNA. In the table there are a few hundred thousand clones, around nine tenths of which are singletons. The record originates from a study of blood T cell repertoires in COVID-19. Study overall: Acute and convalescent COVID-19 samples came from the United States, Italy and Spain.

Sequencing was done on a sample of peripheral blood. The rearrangement uses TRBV5-1 and TRBJ1-4; D is uncertain. This sequence originates from a man over 45 with COVID-19, enrolled during active disease. CDR3 sequence: CASSFGQSNEKLFF. The CDR3 region has the DNA TGCGCCAGCAGCTTTGGGCAGAGTAATGAAAAACTGTTTTTT.